The rows below give T cell receptor beta chains drawn from one sample of a study of T cell repertoires in cytomegalovirus infection. No antigen has been assigned to these receptors. In TCRdb, the reads were re-called with MiXCR into one record per CDR3 protein. The sample records approximately 110,000 distinct CDR3 sequences, under 55% being singletons. Sequencing used CD8+ T cells from cultured PBMCs, obtained from culture after CMV antigen stimulation. The receptor source for this set is a human donor in good health (CMV status not recorded). Some clones in this sample may be carry-over from other donors' samples. Both conserved end residues are part of each CDR3.

j_call | cdr3_length | v_call | cdr3_aa
TRBJ1-6 | 15 | TRBV18 | CASSLGQGEHSPLHF
TRBJ1-5 | 19 | TRBV7-6 | CASSSTPGQGRYSNQPQHF
TRBJ2-2 | 13 | TRBV7-8 | CASSLGGTGELFF
TRBJ2-1 | 16 | TRBV24-1 | CATSDLNGGTYNEQFF
TRBJ1-5 | 14 | TRBV12-5 | CASGLAGARQPQHF
TRBJ2-7 | 15 | TRBV7-8 | CASSPAGGQQYEQYF
TRBJ1-2 | 14 | TRBV2 | CASTSGQGNYGYTF
TRBJ2-5 | 13 | TRBV5-4 | CASRSQVQETQYF
TRBJ2-2 | 15 | TRBV4-1 | CASSQEGYNTGELFF
TRBJ2-5 | 12 | TRBV18 | CASSGIDETQYF
TRBJ2-7 | 14 | TRBV6-1 | CASSERGQNYEQYF
TRBJ2-4 | 17 | TRBV11-2 | CASSLVGLASSKNIQYF
TRBJ1-1 | 15 | TRBV5-1 | CASSLAKGARAEAFF
TRBJ1-1 | 14 | TRBV7-6 | CASSLRGQNTEAFF
TRBJ2-5 | 14 | TRBV7-9 | CASSPGPIRETQYF
TRBJ2-3 | 15 | TRBV7-9 | CASSLDSGRSDTQYF
TRBJ2-6 | 16 | TRBV7-6 | CASSSTGYSGANVLTF
TRBJ2-2 | 15 | TRBV11-1 | CASSFGWTNTGELFF
TRBJ1-5 | 14 | TRBV19 | CASRPTVGWQPQHF
TRBJ2-3 | 14 | TRBV19 | CASSLGLAADTQYF
TRBJ2-3 | 16 | TRBV7-6 | CASSALLGSTRDTQYF
TRBJ1-1 | 14 | TRBV7-2 | CASSRTFGGLEAFF
TRBJ2-3 | 12 | TRBV12-3/TRBV12-4 | CASSSVTDTQYF
TRBJ2-3 | 16 | TRBV7-7 | CASSIQTGASTDTQYF
TRBJ2-3 | 14 | TRBV25-1 | CASSQRGGADTQYF
TRBJ2-1 | 14 | TRBV4-1 | CASSQPGLAHEQFF
TRBJ1-1 | 15 | TRBV4-1 | CASSQALGLNTEAFF
TRBJ2-1 | 14 | TRBV25-1 | CASSVWTTYNEQFF
TRBJ2-3 | 12 | TRBV20-1 | CSARGGTDTQYF
TRBJ2-3 | 14 | TRBV5-1 | CASSLERPTDTQYF
TRBJ1-5 | 14 | TRBV4-1 | CASSQVGGVQPQHF
TRBJ1-2 | 13 | TRBV2 | CASDGTENYGYTF